This T cell receptor (beta chain) was captured by sequencing in a study of cytomegalovirus exposure and HLA in healthy donors. PCR amplification relied on 60 Vbeta primers (plus 13 Jbeta primers). Method: immunoSEQ multiplex PCR; TCRdb's copy keeps in-frame clones and lacks some. The sample comprises over 110,000 clones, roughly 74% of which are singletons, and about 6.8% rests with the top ten. The CDR3 is made up of 14 amino acids. Germline V CDR1 and CDR2: SGHTA, FQGNSA. J was trimmed by 6 bases and V by 3 bases; bases with no gene match: 4. The sequenced sample consisted of PBMCs. The V and J genes are TRBV7-2 and TRBJ2-1, with 8 nucleotides matching TRBD1. The receptor was derived from a woman between 35 and 50 years old in good health and CMV-seropositive. CDR3 in DNA: TGTGCCAGCAGCTTGGCAGGGGGCCCCAATGAGCAGTTCTTC. It yields the protein CASSLAGGPNEQFF.